One T cell receptor beta chain is described in this entry. The antigen remains unidentified. Attachment of unique molecular identifiers to individual cDNA molecules was performed. TCRdb passed the 5' RACE reads through MiXCR, listing each CDR3 protein once. The sample contains roughly 51,000 distinct CDR3 sequences, 6.2% of which appear only once. The germline V gene has CDR1 SGHKS and CDR2 YYEKEE (reference sequence). The CDR3 totals 14 residues. V was trimmed by 4 bases and J by 3 bases, leaving 13 bases between them. The data originate from a study of early T cells in non-severe SARS-CoV-2 infection. Study-level information: Sequenced material consisted of bulk RNA (from unsorted whole blood), and chains were unpaired.

Study conclusions and caveats: Private and CD4 specificities were missed by VDJdb matching, which favored anti-spike CD8 responses.

Sequencing input: whole blood. The chain combines TRBV5-5 with TRBJ1-1; D remains ambiguous. The TCR originated in an adult who was a healthcare worker with PCR-confirmed SARS-CoV-2 infection or an uninfected control (not recorded which). The DNA for the CDR3 is TGTGCCAGCAGCCGTCCGGGAGTTGACACTGAAGCTTTCTTT. This encodes CASSRPGVDTEAFF.